This T cell receptor beta chain was recorded in a study of PD-1 blockade in classical Hodgkin lymphoma. Study-wide findings and caveats: With respect to the repertoire differences, their causes, possibly disease activity or prior therapy, remain undefined. Newly diagnosed patients were reported to exhibit reduced baseline TCR diversity relative to healthy donors.

With V trimmed by 5 bases and J by 5 bases, 8 bases remained unmatched. This CDR3 contains 15 residues. Germline CDR1 SGHTA, CDR2 FQGNSA. Described time point: newly diagnosed, previously untreated cHL patient sample. Comparison used PBMCs from newly diagnosed, untreated classical Hodgkin lymphoma. Of note for this clone: What it recognizes is unknown.

Only in-frame clones appear in the TCRdb table, and some are missing; sequencing was by immunoSEQ multiplex PCR. Of 15,000 or so clones listed, 84% are singletons. This chain links TRBV7-2 with TRBJ2-2, with TRBD1 identical over 7 bases. Material for sequencing was peripheral blood mononuclear cells (PBMCs). This clonotype originated in a human donor with classical Hodgkin lymphoma. In nucleotides, the CDR3 is TGTGCCAGCAGCCCGTCGACAGGGCCAACCGGGGAGCTGTTTTTT. Translation: CASSPSTGPTGELFF.